A selection of T cell receptor beta chains follows, all from one sample in a study of control samples from healthy donors and cancer patients. TCRdb keeps only in-frame clones here, not all; method: immunoSEQ multiplex PCR. The sample carries about 150,000 clones, approximately 90% recorded once. Input material: blood. These receptors were collected from a woman younger than 45 in good health. The CDR3 runs from the conserved cysteine through the conserved F or W. A D gene is named only where the DNA matches it firmly. Clone size appears in some rows only: once, few, many, or a class for an expanded clone.

D: .
J: TRBJ2-6
V: TRBV3-1/TRBV3-2
size: .
DNA: TGTGCCAGCAGCCAAGGACAGGTTTCCTACTCTGGGGCCAACGTCCTGACTTTC
CDR3: CASSQGQVSYSGANVLTF

D: .
J: TRBJ2-1
V: TRBV28
size: .
DNA: TGTGCCAGCAGGCGTGGGGGGATTGGGTACAATGAGCAGTTCTTC
CDR3: CASRRGGIGYNEQFF

D: .
J: TRBJ1-5
V: TRBV6-5
size: .
DNA: TGTGCCAGCAGTAAGGACAGTAATCAGCCCCAGCATTTT
CDR3: CASSKDSNQPQHF

D: .
J: TRBJ2-7
V: TRBV5-4
size: few
DNA: TGTGCCAGCAGCCAGGGAGCGGGTGAGCAGTACTTC
CDR3: CASSQGAGEQYF

D: TRBD2
J: TRBJ2-1
V: TRBV7-2
size: .
DNA: TGTGCCAGCAGCTCGCGGGCCAGCGGGAGGGGGCATGAGCAGTTCTTC
CDR3: CASSSRASGRGHEQFF

D: .
J: TRBJ1-1
V: TRBV2
size: .
DNA: TGTGCCAGCAGACCGGGGAACACTGAAGCTTTCTTT
CDR3: CASRPGNTEAFF

D: TRBD2
J: TRBJ2-1
V: TRBV18
size: .
DNA: TGTGCCAGCTCACCAGGCCTAGCGGGTAGCTCCTACAATGAGCAGTTCTTC
CDR3: CASSPGLAGSSYNEQFF

D: .
J: TRBJ2-7
V: TRBV10-3
size: .
DNA: TGTGCCATCAAAACGGACTACTACGAGCAGTACTTC
CDR3: CAIKTDYYEQYF

D: TRBD1
J: TRBJ1-2
V: TRBV15
size: .
DNA: TGTGCCACCAGTTCGACAGGGAGGTACTATGGCTACACCTTC
CDR3: CATSSTGRYYGYTF

D: .
J: TRBJ2-1
V: TRBV23-1
size: .
DNA: TGCGCCAGCAGTCAGACTCGTCGTTCTAACAATGAGCAGTTCTTC
CDR3: CASSQTRRSNNEQFF

D: TRBD2
J: TRBJ2-2
V: TRBV5-5
size: .
DNA: TGTGCCAGCAGCTGGGACAGGACTAGCGGGAGAAGGACCGGGGAGCTGTTTTTT
CDR3: CASSWDRTSGRRTGELFF

D: .
J: TRBJ2-6
V: TRBV6-4
size: .
DNA: TGTGCCAGCAGTGCCGAAGCTGGGGCCAACGTCCTGACTTTC
CDR3: CASSAEAGANVLTF

D: .
J: TRBJ2-5
V: TRBV6-5
size: .
DNA: TGTGCCAGCAGTTACTCGACCTTTGATCAAGAGACCCAGTACTTC
CDR3: CASSYSTFDQETQYF

D: TRBD1
J: TRBJ2-7
V: TRBV9
size: .
DNA: TGTGCCAGCAGCCCCGGGACAGGGGACTACGAGCAGTACTTC
CDR3: CASSPGTGDYEQYF

D: TRBD2
J: TRBJ2-7
V: TRBV9
size: .
DNA: TGTGCCAGCAGCCCGAGTCCTAGCGGGAATGGAGCCTACGAGCAGTACTTC
CDR3: CASSPSPSGNGAYEQYF

D: TRBD2
J: TRBJ2-1
V: TRBV13
size: .
DNA: TGTGCCAGCAGCTTAGAGTTAGCGGGAGTCAATGAGCAGTTCTTC
CDR3: CASSLELAGVNEQFF

D: .
J: TRBJ2-2
V: TRBV19
size: .
DNA: TGTGCCAGTATACTCTTGGGCACCGGGGAGCTGTTTTTT
CDR3: CASILLGTGELFF

D: .
J: TRBJ2-4
V: TRBV5-5
size: .
DNA: TGTGCCAGCAGCTTCGGAGTCGGTCTCTGGGACATTCAGTACTTC
CDR3: CASSFGVGLWDIQYF

D: .
J: TRBJ2-2
V: TRBV9
size: .
DNA: TGTGCCAGCAGCGTAGGAGGGGGTGGCACCGGGGAGCTGTTTTTT
CDR3: CASSVGGGGTGELFF

D: .
J: TRBJ2-7
V: TRBV12-2
size: .
DNA: TGTGCAAGTCGCTTAGGCGGGCAGGGATTTACCTACGAGCAGTACTTC
CDR3: CASRLGGQGFTYEQYF

D: TRBD1
J: TRBJ2-2
V: TRBV4-1
size: .
DNA: TGCGCCAGCAGCCAAACGGGGACAGGCAAGCCGAACACCGGGGAGCTGTTTTTT
CDR3: CASSQTGTGKPNTGELFF

D: .
J: TRBJ2-5
V: TRBV28
size: once
DNA: TGTGCCAGCAGTTTTTGGTTGGGCCAAGAGACCCAGTACTTC
CDR3: CASSFWLGQETQYF

D: .
J: TRBJ2-5
V: TRBV7-7
size: .
DNA: TGTGCTAGCAGCTTAGGCACAGGGAAGGAGACCCAGTACTTC
CDR3: CASSLGTGKETQYF

D: .
J: TRBJ1-2
V: TRBV7-9
size: once
DNA: TGTGCCAGCAGCGAGGAGGGGGGCGGCTATGGCTACACCTTC
CDR3: CASSEEGGGYGYTF

D: TRBD2
J: TRBJ2-5
V: TRBV7-2
size: .
DNA: TGTGCCAGCAGCCCGGGGGGACTAGCGGGAGGGCGGGGAGAGACCCAGTACTTC
CDR3: CASSPGGLAGGRGETQYF

D: .
J: TRBJ1-2
V: TRBV13
size: .
DNA: TGTGCCAGTGCGGGACAAAACTATGGCTACACCTTC
CDR3: CASAGQNYGYTF

D: .
J: TRBJ1-1
V: TRBV11-2
size: few
DNA: TGTGCCAGCAGCTTAGTTAGACGTATTGCGCTAAAGAACACTGAAGCTTTCTTT
CDR3: CASSLVRRIALKNTEAFF

D: TRBD1
J: TRBJ1-2
V: TRBV19
size: .
DNA: TGTGCCAGTAGTACATCCCGGGCCCGGACAGGGGGCGCGAGTGGCTACACCTTC
CDR3: CASSTSRARTGGASGYTF

D: .
J: TRBJ1-5
V: TRBV19
size: .
DNA: TGTGCCAGTAGTCGTTACGTGGACAGTAGCAATCAGCCCCAGCATTTT
CDR3: CASSRYVDSSNQPQHF

D: TRBD1
J: TRBJ1-1
V: TRBV28
size: .
DNA: TGTGCCATACAAGACCAGGGGGTGGGGTACACTGAAGCTTTCTTT
CDR3: CAIQDQGVGYTEAFF

D: .
J: TRBJ2-7
V: TRBV5-1
size: .
DNA: TGCGCCAGCAGCTCATCAGGGAATGGCGCCTACGAGCAGTACTTC
CDR3: CASSSSGNGAYEQYF

D: .
J: TRBJ1-6
V: TRBV28
size: .
DNA: TGTGCCAGCAGTCAGGGGATCTATCCGAATAATTCACCCCTCCACTTT
CDR3: CASSQGIYPNNSPLHF

D: TRBD1
J: TRBJ1-2
V: TRBV7-8
size: .
DNA: TGTGCCAGCAGCTTATCAGGGGGCGACGGCTACACCTTC
CDR3: CASSLSGGDGYTF

D: .
J: TRBJ2-1
V: TRBV14
size: .
DNA: TGTGCCAGCAGCCAAGATACTTCAGGACTGCAGGGTGAGCAGTTCTTC
CDR3: CASSQDTSGLQGEQFF

D: .
J: TRBJ1-5
V: TRBV3-1/TRBV3-2
size: .
DNA: TGTGCCAGCAGCCAAACCCATAGCAATCAGCCCCAGCATTTT
CDR3: CASSQTHSNQPQHF

D: TRBD1
J: TRBJ1-5
V: TRBV28
size: once
DNA: TGTGCCAGCAGCTCTAGACAGGGGAGACAGCCCCAGCATTTT
CDR3: CASSSRQGRQPQHF

D: .
J: TRBJ1-1
V: TRBV3-1/TRBV3-2
size: .
DNA: TGTGCCAGCAGCCCGGGGGCGGGGCGAGAAGCTTTCTTT
CDR3: CASSPGAGREAFF

D: .
J: TRBJ1-1
V: TRBV28
size: .
DNA: TGTGCCAGCAGCCGAGACAGGCGTAACACTGAAGCTTTCTTT
CDR3: CASSRDRRNTEAFF

D: .
J: TRBJ1-6
V: TRBV2
size: .
DNA: TGTGCCAGCAGTGACGGAAGGGTGACCTATAATTCACCCCTCCACTTT
CDR3: CASSDGRVTYNSPLHF

D: .
J: TRBJ1-1
V: TRBV10-3
size: .
DNA: TGTGCCACCCTGGGAATCGAGGATGAAGCTTTCTTT
CDR3: CATLGIEDEAFF

D: TRBD1
J: TRBJ2-1
V: TRBV6-5
size: .
DNA: TGTGCCAGCAGTATAGGGACAGGGGGCATCTTC
CDR3: CASSIGTGGIF

D: .
J: TRBJ2-3
V: TRBV2
size: .
DNA: TGTGCCAGCAGTGAAGGATTTCAGGGTTTAGATACGCAGTATTTT
CDR3: CASSEGFQGLDTQYF

D: .
J: TRBJ2-7
V: TRBV19
size: .
DNA: TGTGCCAGTAGTCTTACCCACTCTCAGGGGCACTATACCGAGCAGTACTTC
CDR3: CASSLTHSQGHYTEQYF

D: .
J: TRBJ1-5
V: TRBV9
size: .
DNA: TGTGCCAGCAGCCTGGACGGAAACAATCAGCCCCAGCATTTT
CDR3: CASSLDGNNQPQHF

D: .
J: TRBJ1-3
V: TRBV6-5
size: .
DNA: TGTGCCAGCAAGGCGTCTGGAAACACCATATATTTT
CDR3: CASKASGNTIYF

D: TRBD1
J: TRBJ1-2
V: TRBV6-1
size: .
DNA: TGTGCCAGCAGTGAAGCGACAGGGGGCTATGGCTACACCTTC
CDR3: CASSEATGGYGYTF

D: .
J: TRBJ2-1
V: TRBV19
size: .
DNA: TGTGCCAGTAGCATCAGTGGCGCGGGAAATGAGCAGTTCTTC
CDR3: CASSISGAGNEQFF

D: TRBD1
J: TRBJ1-1
V: TRBV27
size: .
DNA: TGTGCCAGCAGTCTCATGACAGGGGTGGTTTTCGAAGCTTTCTTT
CDR3: CASSLMTGVVFEAFF

D: TRBD1
J: TRBJ2-1
V: TRBV7-9
size: .
DNA: TGTGCCAGCAGTCGCGGACAGGAAACTTTCGATGAGCAGTTCTTC
CDR3: CASSRGQETFDEQFF

D: .
J: TRBJ1-1
V: TRBV9
size: .
DNA: TGTGCCAGCAGCGTAGAGGGGAACACTGAAGCTTTCTTT
CDR3: CASSVEGNTEAFF

D: .
J: TRBJ1-5
V: TRBV2
size: .
DNA: TGTGCCAGCAGTGATAATGGCGGCGGGATTGGAGCCCAGCATTTT
CDR3: CASSDNGGGIGAQHF

D: .
J: TRBJ2-1
V: TRBV18
size: .
DNA: TGTGCCAGCTCCCCCACCTCCCGCGACAATGAGCAGTTCTTC
CDR3: CASSPTSRDNEQFF

D: .
J: TRBJ1-1
V: TRBV7-6
size: once
DNA: TGTGCCAGCAGCTCAGGGGTGAACACTGAAGCTTTCTTT
CDR3: CASSSGVNTEAFF

D: .
J: TRBJ1-6
V: TRBV19
size: .
DNA: TGTGCCAGTAGTATGGCCGGGGGAGGTGGTTCACCCCTCCACTTT
CDR3: CASSMAGGGGSPLHF

D: TRBD2
J: TRBJ2-7
V: TRBV6-5
size: .
DNA: TGTGCCAGCAGTTACGGGTCTAGCGGTAGATTGCTCTCCTTC
CDR3: CASSYGSSGRLLSF

D: .
J: TRBJ1-5
V: TRBV5-5
size: .
DNA: TGTGCCAGCAGCTGGGGGGTGGACCAGCCCCAGCATTTT
CDR3: CASSWGVDQPQHF

D: .
J: TRBJ2-7
V: TRBV6-2/TRBV6-3
size: .
DNA: TGTGCCAGCAGTTACTCGATGGTGCGTTACGAGCAGTACTTC
CDR3: CASSYSMVRYEQYF

D: .
J: TRBJ2-7
V: TRBV6-5
size: .
DNA: TGTGCCAGCAGTTTTCACAGGGCTCCACAGCCCTACGAGCAGTACTTC
CDR3: CASSFHRAPQPYEQYF

D: .
J: TRBJ1-1
V: TRBV12-3/TRBV12-4
size: once
DNA: TGTGCCAGCGGTGGACAGTCGAACACTGAAGCTTTCTTT
CDR3: CASGGQSNTEAFF

D: TRBD2
J: TRBJ2-3
V: TRBV27
size: .
DNA: TGTGCCAGCAGTTTTAGCGGGAGCGTCACAGATACGCAGTATTTT
CDR3: CASSFSGSVTDTQYF